This T cell receptor beta chain was obtained from a study of technical replicates of blood from a handful of donors. Sequenced by immunoSEQ multiplex PCR; TCRdb stores in-frame clones only, minus some. The profile shows 100,000 or so clones, roughly 95% of them singletons. The clonotype was recovered from a human donor in good health. The sample was T cells isolated from PBMCs.

The CDR3 is CASTERGGPNYYEQYF. The CDR3 region has the DNA TGTGCCAGCACCGAGAGAGGAGGGCCCAATTACTACGAGCAGTACTTC. This rearrangement joins TRBV2 to TRBJ2-7, with D tentatively TRBD2 (6 bases). CDR3 length: 16 residues. CDR1 is SNHLY, CDR2 FYNNEI, per germline. V gave up 7 bases and J gave up 3 bases, with 22 bases separating them.